Following are 32 T cell receptor beta chains from one sample sequenced in a study of T cells after yellow fever vaccination. MiXCR, run by TCRdb on the 5' RACE reads, gives a single entry per CDR3 protein. The sample lists 300,000 to 350,000 distinct CDR3 sequences; almost 4% were seen once. Material: PBMCs, obtained 5 days after the yellow fever booster vaccination. The receptors derive from a man between 18 and 35 years old who received the YFV17D yellow fever vaccine.

The chain is built from TRBV27 and TRBJ1-5; 7 bases map to TRBD1. Per the germline V gene, CDR1 is MNHEY and CDR2 is SMNVEV (reference sequence). This CDR3 has 12 residues. CDR3: CATGEPNQPQHF. For the CDR3, the DNA is TGTGCTACAGGGGAGCCCAATCAGCCCCAGCATTTT.

The V gene is TRBV19, the J gene TRBJ2-1; no reliable D call. Per germline, CDR1 LNHDA and CDR2 SQIVND (reference sequence). CDR3 length equals 12 residues. Trimming took off 7 bases at V and 8 bases at J, with 12 bases between the two ends. The CDR3 coding sequence is TGTGCCAGTATAGGTGTCGCATATGAGCAGTTCTTC. This translates into CASIGVAYEQFF.

Note on this clonotype: A single base separates this from a much larger clone, so it may be a read error. This chain uses TRBV5-4 with TRBJ1-5; D gene unclear. With 0 bases removed from V and 3 bases from J, the gap between germline ends came to 4 bases. This CDR3 comprises 13 residues. Germline assignment: CDR1 SGHNT and CDR2 YYREEE (reference sequence). The CDR3 DNA sequence: TGTGCCAGCAGCTTGGACTACAATCAGCCCCAGCATTTT. Its protein product is CASSLDYNQPQHF.

The chain recombines TRBV13 with TRBJ1-2, with D perhaps TRBD1 (5 bases). Trimming cost V 3 bases and J 4 bases, with 15 bases left between them. Germline V gives CDR1 PRHDT, CDR2 FYEKMQ (reference sequence). The CDR3 is 15 amino acids. The CDR3 sequence is CASSFSREGIYGYTF. The DNA for the CDR3 is TGTGCCAGCAGCTTTTCCAGGGAAGGAATCTATGGCTACACCTTC.

This chain joins TRBV5-6 and TRBJ1-1; the D gene is possibly TRBD1 (5 bases). The CDR3 spans 16 residues. Germline values: CDR1 SGHDT, CDR2 YYEEEE. Trimming took 0 bases from V and 6 from J, leaving 18 bases between them. The CDR3 here is CASSLEQYGTPAEAFF. The DNA of the CDR3 is TGTGCCAGCAGCTTGGAACAATACGGGACGCCGGCTGAAGCTTTCTTT.

The table lists this clonotype with a few counts. The chain employs TRBV5-6 and TRBJ2-5, with D possibly called TRBD1 or TRBD2 (6 bases each). CDR3 length: 16 residues. Germline V CDR1 and CDR2: SGHDT, YYEEEE. V lost 3 bases and J 5 bases, leaving 20 bases between the germline ends. Here the CDR3 DNA reads TGTGCCAGCAGCTCCCCGGGCCTCCAAGGGGGGGAGACCCAGTACTTC. Its protein product is CASSSPGLQGGETQYF.

For the CDR3, the DNA is TGCGCCAGCAGCCTCTACCCGACAGGTAAAGCGCAGTACTTC. It encodes CASSLYPTGKAQYF. The chain combines TRBV5-1 with TRBJ2-7; the D gene is possibly TRBD1 (6 bases). The V end was cut by 4 bases, the J end by 9 bases, with 20 bases between. Germline loops: CDR1 SGHRS, CDR2 YFSETQ. The CDR3 runs to 14 residues.

This clonotype came up many times. The genes are TRBV6-2 or TRBV6-3 and TRBJ1-1; the D is unclear. Looked up from germline, CDR1 is MNHEY and CDR2 is SVGEGT. Trimming removed 7 bases at V and 1 base at J, with 16 bases between. The CDR3 spans 15 residues. The CDR3: CASKGGDVRNTEAFF. The CDR3 region has the DNA TGTGCCAGCAAGGGCGGAGATGTAAGGAACACTGAAGCTTTCTTT.

This rearrangement joins TRBV27 to TRBJ2-3; perhaps TRBD1 as D (6 bases). Germline-derived CDR1 and CDR2 are MNHEY and SMNVEV (reference sequence). V lost 9 bases, J lost 1 base, and 11 bases lay in between. This CDR3 has 13 residues. CDR3 residues: CASTGLGTDTQYF. The CDR3 DNA is TGTGCCAGTACAGGGTTAGGCACAGATACGCAGTATTTT.

CDR3 DNA sequence: TGCGCCAGCAGCCAAGGGGCAGGAGGGAACACTGAAGCTTTCTTT. Translation gives CASSQGAGGNTEAFF. The chain links TRBV4-3 to TRBJ1-1; D is unclear. Trimming cost V 1 base and J 1 base, with 10 bases left between them. The germline gives CDR1 LGHNA, CDR2 YSLEER. The CDR3 sequence is 15 residues long.

This clonotype was recorded many times. V usage is TRBV12-3 or TRBV12-4 and J usage is TRBJ1-5; 7 bases line up with TRBD1. The CDR3 spans 15 residues. V lost 6 bases, J lost 7 bases, and 12 bases stayed unmatched. CDR3 region: CASRPEGDRDQPQHF. CDR3 coding DNA: TGTGCCAGCAGGCCCGAGGGGGACAGAGACCAGCCCCAGCATTTT.

J is TRBJ1-5 and V is TRBV7-2; D is undetermined. The germline V and J ends were trimmed by 5 bases and 11 bases, with 13 bases remaining between them. The CDR3 has 12 amino acids. Germline CDR1 is SGHTA and CDR2 is FQGNSA. The CDR3 nucleotides are TGTGCCAGCAGCGTCAACGGGGAAGCCCAGCATTTT. Amino acid sequence: CASSVNGEAQHF.

This clonotype was recorded many times. V and J are TRBV2 and TRBJ2-3; a possible D gene is TRBD2 (5 bases). Trimming cost V 1 base and J 9 bases, with 8 bases left between them. The CDR3 consists of 12 residues. Germline CDR1 reads SNHLY; CDR2 reads FYNNEI. The DNA of the CDR3 is TGTGCCAGCAGTGAAGGTGGGAGAACGCAGTATTTT. Translating it yields CASSEGGRTQYF. Supplemented by reference TRBV2 and TRBJ2-3, the full variable domain reads EPEVTQTPSHQVTQMGQEVILRCVPISNHLYFYWYRQILGQKVEFLVSFYNNEISEKSEIFDDQFSVERPDGSNFTLKIRSTKLEDSAMYFCASSEGGRTQYFGPGTRLTVL.

The rearrangement uses TRBV27 and TRBJ2-3; TRBD2 might be the D (6 bases). The V gene's germline CDR1 is MNHEY and CDR2 SMNVEV (reference sequence). This CDR3 spans 16 amino acids. The V end lost 5 bases, the J end lost 3 bases, and 18 bases lay between the germline ends. The CDR3 region has the DNA TGTGCCAGCAGTCAAAACTCGGGCGGGGTAACAGATACGCAGTATTTT. Translation gives CASSQNSGGVTDTQYF.

This clonotype occurred many times. This chain uses TRBV4-1 with TRBJ2-5; no firm D call. Germline V gene lookup returns CDR1 MGHRA and CDR2 YSYEKL. V dropped 1 base and J dropped 5 bases, with 8 bases sitting between them. The CDR3 is made up of 13 amino acids. CDR3 DNA sequence: TGCGCCAGCAGCCAAGTTGTTGGGGAGACCCAGTACTTC. Its protein product is CASSQVVGETQYF.

The chain carries TRBV5-4 and TRBJ1-1; D may be TRBD1 (5 bases). This CDR3 is built from 15 residues. Germline V lookup: CDR1 SGHNT, CDR2 YYREEE (reference sequence). The V gene lost 0 bases and the J gene lost 5 bases, with 14 bases spanning the gap. The CDR3 DNA is TGTGCCAGCAGCTTGGTTCCAGGGAGCATTACTGAAGCTTTCTTT. This encodes CASSLVPGSITEAFF.

The CDR3 protein is CASSFRDSGTDTQYF. The DNA of the CDR3 is TGCGCCAGCAGCTTCCGGGACTCGGGCACAGATACGCAGTATTTT. J is TRBJ2-3 and V is TRBV5-1; D might be TRBD2 (6 bases). The V gene lost 2 bases and the J gene lost 1 base, with 11 bases spanning the gap. This CDR3 is 15 amino acids long. The germline CDR1 and CDR2 sequences are SGHRS and YFSETQ.

This clonotype showed up many times. A read error may produce the germline difference seen at one junction end. V and J are TRBV6-2 or TRBV6-3 and TRBJ2-1; maybe TRBD2 (6 bases). The CDR3 runs 11 residues. Germline V gene lookup returns CDR1 MNHEY and CDR2 SVGEGT. In nucleotides, the CDR3 is TGTGCCAGCGAAGACGGGGGACTTTTGGTCTTC. This sequence encodes CASEDGGLLVF.

In this sample, this clonotype turned up many times. The rearrangement uses TRBV10-3 and TRBJ2-3; D remains unclear. CDR1 and CDR2 (germline): ENHRY, SYGVKD. The CDR3 is made up of 12 amino acids. V was cut by 6 bases and J by 4 bases, with 8 bases left in between. In DNA form, the CDR3 reads TGTGCCATCAGGGGAACGCCAGATACGCAGTATTTT. Its protein is CAIRGTPDTQYF.

The sample holds a few counts of this clonotype. The V call is TRBV4-1, the J call TRBJ2-3, with 10 bases aligning to TRBD2. Trimming took 5 bases from V and 5 from J; bases not matched to a gene: 13. This CDR3 is built from 17 residues. Germline V gene sequence: CDR1 MGHRA, CDR2 YSYEKL. The CDR3 DNA is TGCGCCAGCAGCAAATTCGGGGCTAGCGGGGGAAAAGATACGCAGTATTTT. It translates to CASSKFGASGGKDTQYF.

The chain has TRBV3-1 and TRBJ2-3; D may be TRBD1 (6 bases). The CDR3 length is 15 residues. Germline V CDR1 and CDR2: LGHDT, YNNKEL (reference sequence). V shed 4 bases and J shed 0 bases, with 11 bases lying between them. Here the CDR3 DNA reads TGTGCCAGCAGCCCAGACAGGTGGAGCACAGATACGCAGTATTTT. This sequence encodes CASSPDRWSTDTQYF.

The chain employs TRBV10-3 and TRBJ2-5; either TRBD1 or TRBD2 may supply D (5 bases each). V was clipped by 8 bases and J by 1 base, with 11 bases between them. Germline CDR1 ENHRY, CDR2 SYGVKD. This CDR3 has 13 amino acids. The CDR3 region has the DNA TGTGCCATCGCAGGGACGGTCCAAGAGACCCAGTACTTC. This gives the protein CAIAGTVQETQYF.

This clonotype came up many times. The genes are TRBV5-1 and TRBJ2-7, with 7 bases lining up with TRBD1. With 0 bases clipped from V and 2 bases from J, the junction kept 5 bases outside the gene matches. The CDR3 consists of 15 residues. The germline V gene encodes CDR1 SGHRS and CDR2 YFSETQ. The CDR3 reads CASSLGLGQTYEQYF. CDR3 nucleotide sequence: TGCGCCAGCAGCTTGGGTTTGGGACAGACCTACGAGCAGTACTTC.

This clonotype was recorded a few times. The CDR3 nucleotides read TGCAGCGTTGACGGGGGGTTCGCTGCCCCTGAAGCTTTCTTT. This gives the protein CSVDGGFAAPEAFF. This rearrangement joins TRBV29-1 to TRBJ1-1; TRBD1 might be the D (5 bases). V was pared by 3 bases and J by 6 bases, with 17 bases between. The CDR3 consists of 14 residues. CDR1 and CDR2 (germline): SQVTM, ANQGSEA. Complete variable domain (other parts from reference TRBV29-1 and TRBJ1-1): SAVISQKPSRDICQRGTSLTIQCQVDSQVTMMFWYRQQPGQSLTLIATANQGSEATYESGFVIDKFPISRPNLTFSTLTVSNMSPEDSSIYLCSVDGGFAAPEAFFGQGTRLTVV.

This clonotype was seen a handful of times. This chain uses TRBV7-2 with TRBJ2-3; TRBD2 agrees at 7 bases. The CDR3 consists of 15 residues. V lost 5 bases, J lost 2 bases, and 7 bases stayed unmatched. Germline V lookup: CDR1 SGHTA, CDR2 FQGNSA. The CDR3 nucleotides are TGTGCCAGCAGCGAAAGGGACTACCTCACAGATACGCAGTATTTT. It encodes CASSERDYLTDTQYF.

This clonotype was counted many times. The chain combines TRBV4-2 with TRBJ1-1; TRBD1 matches at 7 bases. Trimming took 6 bases from V and 3 from J; bases not matched to a gene: 10. This CDR3 comprises 15 residues. The germline V gene has CDR1 LGHNA and CDR2 YNFKEQ. CDR3 coding DNA: TGTGCCAGCAGGTCCCCGGAACAGGGGCACACTGAAGCTTTCTTT. Amino acid sequence: CASRSPEQGHTEAFF.

This clonotype showed up many times. This sequence joins TRBV9 and TRBJ1-2, with D possibly TRBD1 on 5 matching bases. With 0 bases removed from V and 2 bases from J, the gap between germline ends came to 11 bases. The CDR3 length is 15 residues. Germline-derived CDR1 and CDR2 are SGDLS and YYNGEE. The CDR3 nucleotides read TGTGCCAGCAGCGTAGCTACGGCAGGGAACTATGGCTACACCTTC. Amino acid sequence: CASSVATAGNYGYTF. The full variable domain, completed using reference TRBV9 and TRBJ1-2, is DSGVTQTPKHLITATGQRVTLRCSPRSGDLSVYWYQQSLDQGLQFLIQYYNGEERAKGNILERFSAQQFPDLHSELNLSSLELGDSALYFCASSVATAGNYGYTFGSGTRLTVV.

This clonotype was recorded many times. The V gene is TRBV5-5, the J gene TRBJ1-5; weak D call: TRBD1 (6 bases). Germline V gives CDR1 SGHKS, CDR2 YYEKEE (reference sequence). The CDR3 is made up of 15 amino acids. Deletions cut 5 bases from V and 2 bases from J, with 14 bases between. CDR3 nucleotide sequence: TGTGCCAGCAGTCTAAACAGGGCCGGCAATCAGCCCCAGCATTTT. Its translation is CASSLNRAGNQPQHF.

V usage is TRBV5-1 and J usage is TRBJ2-3; TRBD2 is a possible D gene (6 bases). The CDR3 has 16 residues. Germline CDR1 reads SGHRS; CDR2 reads YFSETQ. V dropped 1 base and J dropped 4 bases, with 16 bases sitting between them. The CDR3 region is CASSLRSSGSADTQYF. In nucleotides, the CDR3 is TGCGCCAGCAGCTTGCGGTCGAGCGGGTCGGCAGATACGCAGTATTTT.

This clonotype was seen a handful of times. This sequence joins TRBV12-3 or TRBV12-4 and TRBJ1-6; maybe TRBD1 (6 bases). The V end was cut by 8 bases, the J end by 5 bases, with 10 bases between. This CDR3 comprises 13 residues. This CDR3 is CASGQGHNSPLHF. DNA for the CDR3: TGTGCCAGCGGGCAGGGGCATAATTCACCCCTCCACTTT.

This clonotype has just a few counts. The chain is built from TRBV2 and TRBJ2-1; a possible D gene is TRBD1 (6 bases). CDR1 and CDR2 from the germline V gene are SNHLY and FYNNEI. V was trimmed by 6 bases and J by 2 bases, leaving 11 bases between them. The CDR3 is 14 residues long. CDR3 region: CASSGQTTYNEQFF. In nucleotides, the CDR3 is TGTGCCAGCAGCGGACAGACTACCTACAATGAGCAGTTCTTC.

This clonotype was detected ten times or more. This chain links TRBV7-2 with TRBJ1-6; 8 bases are shared with TRBD1. CDR3 length: 17 residues. V lost 5 bases and J lost 9; bases outside the gene matches: 15. In germline, CDR1 is SGHTA, CDR2 FQGNSA. The CDR3 is CASSQGTGVLKGSPLHF. The CDR3, as DNA: TGTGCCAGCAGCCAAGGGACAGGCGTTTTAAAGGGTTCACCCCTCCACTTT.